Described below is a single T cell receptor (beta chain) sequence and its context. Its antigen is not identified. CDR1 PRHDT and CDR2 FYEKMQ come from the germline V gene (reference sequence). V was pared by 7 bases and J by 2 bases, with 12 bases between. This CDR3 region has 13 residues. The sample originates from a study of T-cell memory formation after mild COVID-19. General observations from the study: Pre-infection memory contained some responding clones, which suggested that cross-reactive memory had joined. Shrinking CD4+ clones were chiefly CM and EM; CD8+ ones were chiefly EMRA.

Amplification by 5'RACE using constant-segment primers produced TCR alpha and TCR beta cDNA libraries that carried sample barcodes and UMIs. Via MiXCR, TCRdb re-called the 5' RACE reads, giving one row per CDR3 protein. The sample consists of roughly 310,000 distinct CDR3 sequences, about a sixth of them appearing once. The J gene is TRBJ2-7, the V gene TRBV13; possible D gene TRBD2, 6 bases. Sequenced input: PBMCs or a T cell subset sorted from them (not recorded which). The sequence was obtained from a man younger than 35 who had mild COVID-19 (a few samples of this study predate the infection). Cell type and time point are not known. CDR3 DNA sequence: TGTGCCAGCACCCCCTGGGGGGCCTACGAGCAGTACTTC. Translation gives CASTPWGAYEQYF. Complete variable domain (other parts from reference TRBV13 and TRBJ2-7): AAGVIQSPRHLIKEKRETATLKCYPIPRHDTVYWYQQGPGQDPQFLISFYEKMQSDKGSIPDRFSAQQFSDYHSELNMSSLELGDSALYFCASTPWGAYEQYFGPGTRLTVT.